The clone carrying this T cell receptor beta chain was counted only a few times. The antigen remains undetermined. Trimming took 3 bases from V and 9 from J, leaving 8 bases between them. CDR1 is GTSNPN and CDR2 is SVGIG in the germline V gene (reference sequence). CDR3 length: 11 amino acids. The sample belongs to a study of OX40 agonist ivuxolimab in advanced cancers. Overall study findings and caveats: Mean expanded clone counts were higher in CD8+ than CD4+ T cells. Clones of CD4+ and CD8+ blood T cells grew by week 6 at doses of 0.1 to 3.0 mg/kg. The 0.1-3.0 mg/kg partial responders had among the lowest clonal expansion. Low normalized T-cell clonal expansion was additionally recorded for some nonresponders.

The assay was immunoSEQ multiplex PCR, and TCRdb's table has in-frame clones only and misses some. The table has 77,000 or so clones, more than 75% seen once. The TCR sequence derives from an adult with an advanced solid tumor such as melanoma, head and neck, liver or kidney cancer. The source material was CD4+ or CD8+ T cells sorted from blood, sampled in a trial of the OX40 agonist ivuxolimab. This sequence joins TRBV30 and TRBJ2-2; no definite D call. The CDR3 protein is CAWSSLRELFF. The CDR3 DNA is TGTGCCTGGAGCAGCCTCCGGGAGCTGTTTTTT.